This TCR beta chain was retrieved from a study of shared clonotypes between healthy human individuals. Whole-study findings and limits: Clonotypes which were not shared had lower generation probabilities than clonotypes that all four donors shared.

Sequenced by immunoSEQ multiplex PCR; TCRdb stores in-frame clones only, minus some. The sample holds about 2.3 million clones; over 90% are singletons and the top ten take under 0.45%. The CDR3 consists of 15 residues. The germline CDR1 and CDR2 sequences are SGHDT and YYEEEE. With 1 base removed from V and 5 bases from J, the gap between germline ends came to 13 bases. The authors divided CD4+ cells into CD45RA+ naive and CD45RA-negative memory subsets. Notes on this clone: Its target is not known.

Sample: naive CD4+ T cells from PBMCs. The subset here: CD45RA+ positively selected. The V call is TRBV5-6, the J call TRBJ2-1; D remains ambiguous. The TCR was taken from a man in his late teens or twenties in good health. Some clones in this sample may be carry-over from other donors' samples. CDR3 protein: CASSLRRAGDNEQFF. CDR3 in DNA: TGTGCCAGCAGCTTGCGTAGGGCAGGCGACAATGAGCAGTTCTTC.